The rows below give T cell receptor beta chains drawn from one sample of a study of T cells in Graves' hyperthyroidism and ophthalmopathy. TCRdb re-called the multiplex PCR reads through MiXCR, storing one row per CDR3 protein. Here the sample spans about 540,000 distinct CDR3 sequences, under 60% being singletons. The sample was peripheral blood or thyroid tissue (not recorded which). All receptors derive from a woman aged 18-29 years with Graves' hyperthyroidism. Each CDR3 is given with its conserved first and last residue. D genes are given only for firm matches. Where a row states a size, it is once, few, many or the class of an expanded clone; other rows omit it.

abundance	d_gene	j_gene	v_gene	CDR3nt	CDR3aa
many	-	TRBJ1-5	TRBV7-9	TGTGCCAGCAGCTTCGAAGGGATCAATCAGCCCCAGCATTTT	CASSFEGINQPQHF
-	TRBD1	TRBJ1-2	TRBV29-1	TGCAGCGGAGGGACAGGTTTAGGGGGCTACACCTTC	CSGGTGLGGYTF
many	-	TRBJ2-2	TRBV20-1	TGCAGTGCTAGAGAGGACAGTGGGACCGGGGAGCTGTTTTTT	CSAREDSGTGELFF
-	-	TRBJ2-5	TRBV19	TGTGCCAGTAGTATATACGGGGTAGAGACCCAGTACTTC	CASSIYGVETQYF
many	-	TRBJ1-4	TRBV7-9	TGTGCCAGCAGCTTTTCTGAGGGGATAGTGGAAAAACTGTTTTTT	CASSFSEGIVEKLFF
many	TRBD1	TRBJ2-7	TRBV6-5	TGTGCCAGCAGCCCCCGACGGGACAGGGGTGTCGAGCAGTACTTC	CASSPRRDRGVEQYF
-	TRBD1	TRBJ1-2	TRBV20-1	TGCAGTGCTATTAGCGACAGGGACTATGGCTACACCTTC	CSAISDRDYGYTF
many	-	TRBJ1-1	TRBV10-3	TGTGCCATCAGTGCCAAGCTCCCGGGCACTGAAGCTTTCTTT	CAISAKLPGTEAFF
-	TRBD1	TRBJ2-6	TRBV20-1	TGCAGTGCTACCAGGGACAGGGTGTTAGCCTCTGGGGCCAACGTCCTGACTTTC	CSATRDRVLASGANVLTF
few	-	TRBJ2-7	TRBV10-3	TGTGCCATCAGTTACCCCCGGGAGAACTACGAGCAGTACTTC	CAISYPRENYEQYF
-	TRBD1	TRBJ2-5	TRBV15	TGTGCCACCAGCAGAGATCGAGGGGACAGGGGCCAAGAGACCCAGTACTTC	CATSRDRGDRGQETQYF
-	TRBD2	TRBJ2-1	TRBV11-2	TGTGCCAGCAGCCCCAGTATGCGGGAGGGTATCGATGAGCAGTTCTTC	CASSPSMREGIDEQFF
-	TRBD1	TRBJ1-2	TRBV6-1	TGTGCCAGCAGATGGACAGGGGGCGGGTCTTACTATGGCTACACCTTC	CASRWTGGGSYYGYTF
-	-	TRBJ2-1	TRBV11-2	TGTGCCAGCAGCTTAGCCAGGGGCGATGAGCAGTTCTTC	CASSLARGDEQFF
-	TRBD1	TRBJ1-2	TRBV28	TGTGCCAGCAGCCCCGGGACAGCCAAATATGGCTACACCTTC	CASSPGTAKYGYTF
-	TRBD1	TRBJ1-3	TRBV24-1	TGTGCCAAACTGGAGGGACAGAAGAGAAACACCATATATTTT	CAKLEGQKRNTIYF
-	-	TRBJ1-6	TRBV9	TGTGCCAGCAGCGTAGGCCTCGGACCTAATTCACCCCTCCACTTT	CASSVGLGPNSPLHF
-	TRBD2	TRBJ2-7	TRBV29-1	TGCAGCGTTGCGACTAGCGGGAGAGTTGTAGCTGCCTACGAGCAGTACTTC	CSVATSGRVVAAYEQYF
-	-	TRBJ1-4	TRBV2	TGTGCCAGCAAAGGGAGGATGAAGGAAAAACTGTTTTTT	CASKGRMKEKLFF
many	TRBD1	TRBJ1-2	TRBV6-2/TRBV6-3	TGTGCCAGCAGTTACAAGACAGGGATTTCCTATGGCTACACCTTC	CASSYKTGISYGYTF
many	TRBD2	TRBJ2-7	TRBV5-1	TGCGCCAGCAGCAAAGGACTAGCGGGAGTTACCTCCTACGAGCAGTACTTC	CASSKGLAGVTSYEQYF
-	-	TRBJ2-5	TRBV20-1	TGCAGTGCTAGTGGAGGGAGTAGTGAGACCCAGTACTTC	CSASGGSSETQYF
-	TRBD2	TRBJ2-1	TRBV29-1	TGCAGCGCAGATATGACTAGCGGGAACTCCTACAATGAGCAGTTCTTC	CSADMTSGNSYNEQFF
once	-	TRBJ1-5	TRBV7-2	TGTGCCAGCAGGAAAGACAGAAGCCAGCCCCAGCATTTT	CASRKDRSQPQHF
many	-	TRBJ1-1	TRBV7-2	TGTGCCAGCAGCTCAATGGTGAACACTGAAGCTTTCTTT	CASSSMVNTEAFF
many	-	TRBJ1-6	TRBV19	TGTGCCAGTAGTATAGGACAGAATAATTCACCCCTCCACTTT	CASSIGQNNSPLHF
-	-	TRBJ2-1	TRBV6-1	TGTGCCAGCAGTGAGGACTCCTACAATGAGCAGTTCTTC	CASSEDSYNEQFF
-	-	TRBJ2-7	TRBV4-1	TGTGCCAGCAGCCCTAACAACGAGCAGTACTTC	CASSPNNEQYF
-	TRBD1	TRBJ2-5	TRBV10-3	TGTGCCATCCGGGACAGGGATCAGCCCCAGTACTTC	CAIRDRDQPQYF
-	-	TRBJ2-7	TRBV3-1	TGTGCCAGCAGCGAGGACCAATCCTACGAGCAGTACTTC	CASSEDQSYEQYF
many	TRBD1	TRBJ2-7	TRBV6-2/TRBV6-3	TGTGCCATTACGACAGGGGGCTACGAGCAGTACTTC	CAITTGGYEQYF
many	TRBD2	TRBJ2-3	TRBV29-1	TGCAGCTTGGGACTAACAGATACGCAGTATTTT	CSLGLTDTQYF
-	TRBD1	TRBJ1-1	TRBV19	TGTGCCAGCTCACCTGGGCGGACAGGGGCGGGAACCACTGAAGCTTTCTTT	CASSPGRTGAGTTEAFF
-	-	TRBJ1-5	TRBV20-1	TGCAGTGCTAGAGTCGGAGAGCCCCAGCATTTT	CSARVGEPQHF
once	-	TRBJ1-6	TRBV9	TGTGCCAGCAGCAACCGTCTAGCGCAGGGCAGGAATTCACCCCTCCACTTT	CASSNRLAQGRNSPLHF
many	-	TRBJ2-1	TRBV10-3	TGTGCCACCCAGGGAATCGAATCCAATGAGCAGTTCTTC	CATQGIESNEQFF
-	-	TRBJ2-5	TRBV10-2	TGCGCCAGCAGTGAGTCGACGGGGAACCAAGAGACCCAGTACTTC	CASSESTGNQETQYF
-	-	TRBJ2-7	TRBV5-1	TGCGCCAGCAGCTTGGACCCGGGGACCCTTCGCGGTACGAACGAGCAGTACTTC	CASSLDPGTLRGTNEQYF
many	TRBD1	TRBJ2-5	TRBV5-4	TGTGCCAGCAGCTCCCGGGACAGGGAACAAGAGACCCAGTACTTC	CASSSRDREQETQYF
many	-	TRBJ1-5	TRBV2	TGTGCCAGCAGTGAACAAGGGATAGGAAGTCAGCCCCAGCATTTT	CASSEQGIGSQPQHF
many	TRBD1	TRBJ2-7	TRBV15	TGTGCCACCAGCAGACCTAAAGCCGGGACAGGATACTACGAGCAGTACTTC	CATSRPKAGTGYYEQYF
once	-	TRBJ1-4	TRBV6-5	TGTGCCAGCAGTTACAGGGTATATGAAAAACTGTTTTTT	CASSYRVYEKLFF
-	TRBD2	TRBJ2-5	TRBV20-1	TGCAGTCTGGGCGGGAGGCCTCAAGAGACCCAGTACTTC	CSLGGRPQETQYF
-	-	TRBJ1-1	TRBV20-1	TGCAGTGCTAGGGGGACACAGAACACTGAAGCTTTCTTT	CSARGTQNTEAFF
-	-	TRBJ2-7	TRBV24-1	TGTGCCATCCAAGACAGGAGCTCCTACGAGCAGTACTTC	CAIQDRSSYEQYF
-	-	TRBJ2-7	TRBV7-2	TGTGCCAGCAGACCAAGGCTAGTAAGTGCCAATGAGCAGTACTTC	CASRPRLVSANEQYF
few	TRBD2	TRBJ2-3	TRBV6-4	TGTGCCAGCAGTGACTCACTAGCGGGAGGAGATACGCAGTATTTT	CASSDSLAGGDTQYF
many	-	TRBJ1-4	TRBV12-3/TRBV12-4	TGTGCCAGCAGTTCTCAGGGTGAAAAACTGTTTTTT	CASSSQGEKLFF
-	-	TRBJ2-3	TRBV20-1	TGCAGCCGTCCCAGGACTTTCACAGATACGCAGTATTTT	CSRPRTFTDTQYF
few	TRBD2	TRBJ2-5	TRBV6-1	TGTGCCAGCAGTTCCTGGACTAGCGGGAGGAAGCGAGAGACCCAGTACTTC	CASSSWTSGRKRETQYF
-	-	TRBJ1-1	TRBV20-1	TGCAGTGCTTCCCGACACGGGGAGGGAAAAACTGAAGCTTTCTTT	CSASRHGEGKTEAFF